This T cell receptor (beta chain) originates from a study of blood T cell repertoires in COVID-19. The data were produced by immunoSEQ multiplex PCR, yet TCRdb's version contains in-frame clones alone and is incomplete. The data hold 62,000 or so clones, with approximately 89% observed a single time. The CDR3 length is 13 residues. Trimming at V came to 6 bases and at J to 4 bases, leaving 4 bases not matched to a gene. Germline CDR1 and CDR2: SGHTA and FQGNSA. Sequencing was performed on peripheral blood. This clonotype was obtained from a human donor in a cohort sampled during active COVID-19. The chain joins TRBV7-2 to TRBJ1-2; TRBD1 matches at 8 bases. This CDR3 is CASSPGGSYGYTF. For the CDR3, the DNA is TGTGCCAGCAGTCCAGGGGGCAGCTATGGCTACACCTTC. Full variable domain (remainder filled in from reference TRBV7-2 and TRBJ1-2): GAGVSQSPSNKVTEKGKDVELRCDPISGHTALYWYRQSLGQGLEFLIYFQGNSAPDKSGLPSDRFSAERTGGSVSTLTIQRTQQEDSAVYLCASSPGGSYGYTFGSGTRLTVV.